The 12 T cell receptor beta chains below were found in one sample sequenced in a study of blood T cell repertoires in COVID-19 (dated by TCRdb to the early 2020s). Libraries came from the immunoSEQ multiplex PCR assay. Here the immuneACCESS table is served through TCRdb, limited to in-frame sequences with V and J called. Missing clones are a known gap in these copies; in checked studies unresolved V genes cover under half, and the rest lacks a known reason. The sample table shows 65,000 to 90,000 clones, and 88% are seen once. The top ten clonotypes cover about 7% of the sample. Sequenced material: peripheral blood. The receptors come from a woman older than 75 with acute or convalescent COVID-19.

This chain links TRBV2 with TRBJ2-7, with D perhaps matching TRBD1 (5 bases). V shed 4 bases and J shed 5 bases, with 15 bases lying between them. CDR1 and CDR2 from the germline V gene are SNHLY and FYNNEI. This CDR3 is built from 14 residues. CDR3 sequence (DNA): TGTGCCAGCAGTGGGGTTCAGGGAAGACACGAGCAGTACTTC. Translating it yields CASSGVQGRHEQYF.

CDR3 sequence: CASSLYRRTQETQYF. As DNA, the CDR3 is TGTGCCAGCAGCTTGTACAGGAGAACCCAAGAGACCCAGTACTTC. J is TRBJ2-5 and V is TRBV5-5; D may be TRBD1 (5 bases). CDR3 length: 15 residues. Germline V gene data show CDR1 as SGHKS and CDR2 as YYEKEE (reference sequence). Trimming took 1 base from V and 1 from J, leaving 11 bases between them.

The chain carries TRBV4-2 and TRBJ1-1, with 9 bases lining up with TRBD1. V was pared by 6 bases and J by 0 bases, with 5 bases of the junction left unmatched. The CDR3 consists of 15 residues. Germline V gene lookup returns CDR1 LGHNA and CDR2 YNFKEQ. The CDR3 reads CASSGDRGMNTEAFF. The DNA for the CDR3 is TGTGCCAGCAGTGGCGACAGGGGGATGAACACTGAAGCTTTCTTT.

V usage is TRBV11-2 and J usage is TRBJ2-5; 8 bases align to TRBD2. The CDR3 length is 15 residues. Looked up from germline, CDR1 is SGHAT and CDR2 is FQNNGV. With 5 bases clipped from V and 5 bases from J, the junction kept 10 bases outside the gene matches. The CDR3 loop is CASSTGRGAEETQYF. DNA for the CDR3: TGTGCCAGCAGCACCGGGAGGGGGGCTGAGGAGACCCAGTACTTC.

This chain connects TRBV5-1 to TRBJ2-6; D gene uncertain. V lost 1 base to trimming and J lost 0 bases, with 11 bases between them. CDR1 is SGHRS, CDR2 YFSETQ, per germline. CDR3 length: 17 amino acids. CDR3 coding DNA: TGCGCCAGCAGCTTGTCCGAGAGTATCTCTGGGGCCAACGTCCTGACTTTC. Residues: CASSLSESISGANVLTF.

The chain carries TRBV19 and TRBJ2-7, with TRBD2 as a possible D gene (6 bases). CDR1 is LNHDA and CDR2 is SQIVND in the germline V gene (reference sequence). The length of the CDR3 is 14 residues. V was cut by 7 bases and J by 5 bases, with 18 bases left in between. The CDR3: CASNPRGSADEQYF. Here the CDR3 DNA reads TGTGCCAGTAACCCCCGGGGGTCAGCCGACGAGCAGTACTTC.

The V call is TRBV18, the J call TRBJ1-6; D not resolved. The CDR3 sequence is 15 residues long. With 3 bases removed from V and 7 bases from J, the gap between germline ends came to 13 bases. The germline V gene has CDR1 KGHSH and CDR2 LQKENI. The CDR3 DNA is TGTGCCAGCTCACCTTCGGGGTCGAGAAATTCACCCCTCCACTTT. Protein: CASSPSGSRNSPLHF.

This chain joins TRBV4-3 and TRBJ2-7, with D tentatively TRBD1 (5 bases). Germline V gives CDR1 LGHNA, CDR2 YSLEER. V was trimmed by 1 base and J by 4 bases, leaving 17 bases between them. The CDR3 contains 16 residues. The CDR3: CASSQAGAFQGYEQYF. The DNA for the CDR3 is TGCGCCAGCAGCCAAGCTGGGGCGTTTCAGGGATACGAGCAGTACTTC.

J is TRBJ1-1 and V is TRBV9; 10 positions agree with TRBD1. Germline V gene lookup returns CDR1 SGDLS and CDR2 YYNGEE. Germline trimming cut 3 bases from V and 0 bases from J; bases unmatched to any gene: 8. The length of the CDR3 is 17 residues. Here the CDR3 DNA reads TGTGCCAGCAGCGCCGGGACAGGGGCAGCCATGAACACTGAAGCTTTCTTT. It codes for CASSAGTGAAMNTEAFF.

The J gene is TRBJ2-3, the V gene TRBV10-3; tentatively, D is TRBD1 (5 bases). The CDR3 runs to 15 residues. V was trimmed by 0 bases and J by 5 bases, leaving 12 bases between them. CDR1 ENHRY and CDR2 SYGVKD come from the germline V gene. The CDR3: CAISESSQGKDTQYF. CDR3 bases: TGTGCCATCAGTGAGTCGAGCCAGGGAAAAGATACGCAGTATTTT.

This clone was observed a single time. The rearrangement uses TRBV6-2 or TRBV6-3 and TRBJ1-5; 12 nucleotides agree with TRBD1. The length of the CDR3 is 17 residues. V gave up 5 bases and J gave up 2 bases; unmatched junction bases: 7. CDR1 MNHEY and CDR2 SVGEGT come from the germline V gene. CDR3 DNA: TGTGCCAGCAGTATTGGGACAGGGGGCATGGGCAATCAGCCCCAGCATTTT. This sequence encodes CASSIGTGGMGNQPQHF.

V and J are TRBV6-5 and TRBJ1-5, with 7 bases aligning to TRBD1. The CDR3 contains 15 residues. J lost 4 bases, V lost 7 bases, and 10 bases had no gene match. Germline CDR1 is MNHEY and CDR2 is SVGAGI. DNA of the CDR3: TGTGCCAGCATTGCGATGACAGGGAGGAATCAGCCCCAGCATTTT. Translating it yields CASIAMTGRNQPQHF.